The T cell receptor (beta chain) described here comes from a study of blood T cell repertoires in COVID-19 (dated by TCRdb to between 2020 and 2021). About the study as a whole: Samples from collaborators originated in the United States, Italy and Spain and spanned both the acute and convalescent phases of COVID-19. The prospective study material was composed of cDNA or gDNA derived from T cells, B-cell-depleted T cells, or PBMCs. Samples came from the ongoing ImmuneRACE study (first 160 participants) plus 1,254 subjects from 6 global collaborators. Deeply sampled blood TCRbeta repertoires from subjects exposed to, actively infected with, or recovered from COVID-19 were included in the dataset. Where available, HLA class I and class II types were taken from metadata supplied by the sample provider and were not determined by assay-based typing. A de-identified subject ID, COVID-19 status, age in years and sex were almost always included in the sample metadata. A freely available public database, intended as a resource for researchers studying the immune response to SARS-CoV-2, is where the repertoires were released. What the research found in general, with its limitations: Clinical and demographic metadata were provided uncurated, with the amount varying by source and participant.

CDR1 and CDR2 are read off the germline V gene as KGHSH and LQKENI. Including cysteine and phenylalanine, the CDR3 has 14 amino acids. Only the CDR3 part of the read is kept: 42 bases, read in frame from the first base. V loses 5 bases at its end and J loses 8 bases; junction bases beyond the gene matches: 6. As concerns this clone: Its antigen target is currently unknown. No qualities accompany the bases; no much larger clone lies one base away.

The immunoSEQ Assay, a bias-controlled multiplex PCR, was used to amplify TCRbeta CDR3 regions from genomic DNA. Per the authors' processing: Nucleated cell counts per sample were estimated from amplification of reference gene primers within the assay. To quantify the absolute abundance of each unique TCRbeta CDR3 rearrangement, sequence reads were collapsed and filtered. Productive Simpson clonality was computed per sample as the square root of Simpson's diversity index over productive rearrangements. TCRdb mirrors the immuneACCESS table, restricted to in-frame sequences. Some clones are absent from its copies; in checked studies, under half trace to an unresolved V gene, and the reason for the others is unknown. For V, J and clone size, that table is used; D and trimming come from the DNA. This sample lists about 170,000 clones; around 84% were detected once. Jointly, the top ten make up roughly 15% of the sample.

At one collaborating source in Seattle, patients were enrolled during active infection and were followed longitudinally through the course of disease. Each collaborating institution followed its own protocols to collect whole blood in K2EDTA tubes. Collaborator samples were shipped for TCRbeta analysis as frozen whole blood, isolated PBMCs, or DNA extracted from either sample type. The V gene is TRBV18 and the J gene is TRBJ1-4; 9 nucleotides in the junction match TRBD1. Sequenced input: peripheral blood. The receptor's source is a woman aged 65 to 85 with COVID-19, enrolled during active disease. The bases read TGTGCCAGCTCAGGACAGGGGTCAGGCGAAAAACTGTTTTTT. Translated, it reads CASSGQGSGEKLFF. The reference TRBV18 and TRBJ1-4 proteins fill in what lies around the CDR3, so the full variable domain reads NAGVMQNPRHLVRRRGQEARLRCSPMKGHSHVYWYRQLPEEGLKFMVYLQKENIIDESGMPKERFSAEFPKEGPSILRIQQVVRGDSAAYFCASSGQGSGEKLFFGSGTQLSVL.